This TCR beta chain is from a study of identical twins. General study points: Some out-of-frame alpha sequences were shared by twins, and these showed excess low generation probability. Invariant MAIT and iNKT cells could partly confound zero-insertion analyses.

In its sample, this clonotype was seen a few times. Its antigen is as yet unknown. Via MiXCR, TCRdb re-called the 5' RACE reads, giving one row per CDR3 protein. The sample holds hundreds of thousands of distinct CDR3 sequences, approximately 13% seen once. The CDR3 is made up of 16 amino acids. Trimming cost V 6 bases and J 6 bases, with 22 bases left between them. Germline V lookup: CDR1 LGHNT, CDR2 FRNRAP. This sample was also put to use in a study of yellow fever vaccine responses in identical twins.

The TCR originated in a woman between 18 and 29 years old in good health. Sequencing used PBMCs. The chain carries TRBV12-5 and TRBJ2-3; D unresolved. The CDR3 sequence is CASGPALIPIHDTQYF. The CDR3 DNA follows: TGTGCTAGTGGCCCGGCCCTCATCCCGATCCATGATACGCAGTATTTT. The full variable domain, in which reference TRBV12-5 and TRBJ2-3 provide the parts outside the CDR3, is DARVTQTPRHKVTEMGQEVTMRCQPILGHNTVFWYRQTMMQGLELLAYFRNRAPLDDSGMPKDRFSAEMPDATLATLKIQPSEPRDSAVYFCASGPALIPIHDTQYFGPGTRLTVL.